These T cell receptor beta chains were read from a single sample in a study of regulatory T cells in long-lasting Graves disease. TCRdb used MiXCR to reprocess the multiplex PCR reads, holding one entry per CDR3 protein. The repertoire holds some 370,000 distinct CDR3 sequences, with less than 25% as singletons. The sample here was peripheral blood mononuclear cells (PBMCs), taken when the disease was refractory, from a patient treated with antithyroid drugs. These receptors came from a female donor with Graves disease. CDR3s include the opening cysteine and the closing phenylalanine or tryptophan. The D gene is left open where the match is weak. Not every row has a clone size; where given, it reads once, few, many or a size class.

17,few,TRBD2,TRBJ2-7,TRBV30,CAWSASHTSGRVYEQYF,TGTGCCTGGAGCGCCTCCCATACTAGCGGGAGAGTCTACGAGCAGTACTTC
14,few,NA,TRBJ2-7,TRBV30,CAWSVGQGMRLGLF,TGTGCCTGGAGTGTTGGGCAGGGGATGCGACTAGGGCTCTTC
13,many,TRBD1,TRBJ1-1,TRBV7-2,CASRQTGGGEAFF,TGTGCCAGCAGACAGACAGGGGGCGGTGAAGCTTTCTTT
14,NA,NA,TRBJ1-1,TRBV20-1,CSARTGGWMTEAFF,TGCAGTGCTAGGACGGGAGGGTGGATGACTGAAGCTTTCTTT
13,many,NA,TRBJ2-5,TRBV10-3,CAISADAEETQYF,TGTGCCATCAGTGCGGACGCGGAGGAGACCCAGTACTTC
12,many,NA,TRBJ2-7,TRBV6-1,CASGPHYTEQYF,TGTGCCAGCGGTCCTCACTATACCGAGCAGTACTTC
13,NA,NA,TRBJ2-7,TRBV19,CASSIGLSYEQYF,TGTGCCAGTAGTATAGGACTATCCTACGAGCAGTACTTC
11,many,NA,TRBJ1-6,TRBV30,CAWSLTGTLHF,TGTGCCTGGAGTTTGACAGGAACCCTCCACTTT
15,many,TRBD1,TRBJ1-2,TRBV28,CASSLLTGDDYGYTF,TGTGCCAGCAGTCTCCTGACAGGGGATGACTATGGCTACACCTTC
15,many,NA,TRBJ2-7,TRBV6-2/TRBV6-3,CASSYSGGKTYEQYF,TGTGCCAGCAGTTACTCGGGCGGGAAAACCTACGAGCAGTACTTC
13,NA,NA,TRBJ2-7,TRBV28,CASSLNSPAEQYF,TGTGCCAGCAGTTTGAACAGCCCGGCCGAGCAGTACTTC
13,many,NA,TRBJ1-5,TRBV27,CASSTGPNQPQHF,TGTGCCAGCAGTACAGGGCCGAATCAGCCCCAGCATTTT
14,NA,TRBD2,TRBJ2-5,TRBV3-1,CASSQRPGGETQYF,TGTGCCAGCAGCCAAAGGCCGGGGGGGGAGACCCAGTACTTC
14,NA,TRBD2,TRBJ2-3,TRBV6-1,CATRLAGGGNTQYF,TGTGCCACTAGACTAGCGGGAGGAGGGAATACGCAGTATTTT
16,many,TRBD1,TRBJ1-2,TRBV28,CASSGSGTGESYSYTF,TGTGCCAGCAGTGGATCCGGGACAGGGGAAAGTTATAGCTACACCTTC
17,many,NA,TRBJ2-7,TRBV13,CASSLMRGHYTSYEQYF,TGTGCCAGCAGCTTAATGCGGGGCCACTACACCTCCTACGAGCAGTACTTC
15,NA,NA,TRBJ2-5,TRBV28,CASSLWSGGQETQYF,TGTGCCAGCAGTTTATGGTCGGGCGGACAAGAGACCCAGTACTTC
15,NA,NA,TRBJ2-1,TRBV7-2,CASSLRGTRKNEQFF,TGTGCCAGCAGCTTACGGGGGACACGAAAAAATGAGCAGTTCTTC
13,many,NA,TRBJ1-5,TRBV7-2,CASSLSPNQPQHF,TGTGCCAGCAGCCTCTCCCCCAATCAGCCCCAGCATTTT
13,NA,NA,TRBJ2-7,TRBV30,CAWRQGNIDEQYF,TGTGCCTGGAGACAGGGTAATATCGACGAGCAGTACTTC
11,many,NA,TRBJ2-7,TRBV6-2/TRBV6-3,CASSFLYEQYF,TGTGCCAGCTCCTTCTTGTACGAGCAGTACTTC
13,many,NA,TRBJ1-5,TRBV28,CASSFELNQPQHF,TGTGCCAGCAGTTTTGAACTCAATCAGCCCCAGCATTTT
17,many,TRBD2,TRBJ2-7,TRBV6-2/TRBV6-3,CASSYGPSGYLSYEQYF,TGTGCCAGCAGTTACGGCCCTAGCGGTTATTTGTCCTACGAGCAGTACTTC
16,many,NA,TRBJ2-7,TRBV7-2,CASSLELVAATYEQYF,TGTGCCAGCAGCTTAGAGTTGGTAGCGGCGACATACGAGCAGTACTTC
12,many,NA,TRBJ1-2,TRBV28,CASRPQGGGYTF,TGTGCCAGCAGGCCACAGGGCGGTGGCTACACCTTC
15,many,NA,TRBJ2-4,TRBV27,CASSSYGPGGNIQYF,TGTGCCAGCAGTTCCTACGGACCTGGGGGAAACATTCAGTACTTC
17,NA,TRBD1,TRBJ1-5,TRBV7-2,CASSSTLDRVKYQPQHF,TGTGCCAGCAGCTCCACTTTAGACAGGGTCAAATATCAGCCCCAGCATTTT
15,NA,NA,TRBJ1-2,TRBV30,CAWSARRADYYGHTF,TGTGCCTGGAGTGCCCGGAGGGCGGACTACTATGGCCACACCTTC
13,many,NA,TRBJ2-7,TRBV11-2,CASSLAAAHEQYF,TGTGCCAGCAGCTTAGCGGCAGCCCACGAGCAGTACTTC
18,NA,NA,TRBJ2-6,TRBV7-3,CASSLNAQRISGANVLTF,TGTGCCAGCAGCTTAAACGCCCAGCGGATCTCTGGGGCCAACGTCCTGACTTTC
11,few,NA,TRBJ2-5,TRBV7-8,CASSPQKSQYF,TGTGCCAGCAGCCCCCAGAAGTCCCAGTACTTC
15,few,NA,TRBJ2-7,TRBV5-6,CASSFRGAGAREQYF,TGTGCCAGCAGCTTTCGGGGTGCGGGGGCGCGCGAGCAGTACTTC
13,many,NA,TRBJ2-5,TRBV7-2,CASAQVFLETQYF,TGTGCCAGCGCACAGGTTTTTCTAGAGACCCAGTACTTC
15,NA,NA,TRBJ1-2,TRBV4-2,CASSQELRGANGYTF,TGTGCCAGCAGCCAAGAGTTGAGGGGCGCAAATGGCTACACCTTC
12,NA,NA,TRBJ1-1,TRBV30,CAWGASNTEAFF,TGTGCCTGGGGGGCCTCGAACACTGAAGCTTTCTTT
12,many,NA,TRBJ2-7,TRBV29-1,CSVGTDRYEQYF,TGCAGCGTTGGGACGGACCGTTACGAGCAGTACTTC
15,many,TRBD2,TRBJ2-7,TRBV2,CASISIAGGGAKQYF,TGTGCCAGCATCTCCATAGCGGGAGGGGGTGCTAAGCAGTACTTC
12,many,NA,TRBJ2-7,TRBV12-3/TRBV12-4,CASSFAGYEQYF,TGTGCCAGCAGTTTTGCGGGGTACGAGCAGTACTTC
17,NA,NA,TRBJ2-2,TRBV24-1,CATSVGRADINTGELFF,TGTGCCACCAGTGTAGGGCGTGCGGATATCAACACCGGGGAGCTGTTTTTT
14,few,NA,TRBJ2-1,TRBV2,CASSRLGNQDEQFF,TGTGCCAGCAGCAGACTAGGTAATCAGGATGAGCAGTTCTTC
14,few,NA,TRBJ2-5,TRBV20-1,CSARDGTQQETQYF,TGCAGTGCTAGAGATGGGACACAACAAGAGACCCAGTACTTC
13,NA,NA,TRBJ2-5,TRBV5-6,CASSVTPQETQYF,TGTGCCAGCAGCGTGACCCCCCAAGAGACCCAGTACTTC
15,many,NA,TRBJ2-2,TRBV10-3,CAISDRDGSTGELFF,TGTGCCATCAGTGACAGGGACGGGTCGACCGGGGAGCTGTTTTTT
16,NA,NA,TRBJ1-6,TRBV18,CASSPSGLNFNSPLHF,TGTGCCAGCTCACCGTCTGGACTGAACTTTAATTCACCCCTCCACTTT
14,many,NA,TRBJ1-2,TRBV12-3/TRBV12-4,CASSPLQGFYGYTF,TGTGCCAGCAGTCCTTTGCAGGGCTTTTATGGCTACACCTTC
15,many,TRBD2,TRBJ2-7,TRBV20-1,CSADRAGPTQYEQYF,TGCAGTGCCGACCGAGCGGGGCCTACTCAGTACGAGCAGTACTTC
14,few,NA,TRBJ2-1,TRBV5-1,CASRRGDSIDEQFF,TGCGCCAGCAGAAGGGGGGACAGTATCGATGAGCAGTTCTTC
11,many,NA,TRBJ1-2,TRBV12-3/TRBV12-4,CASSLARGYTF,TGTGCCAGCAGTTTGGCACGGGGCTACACCTTC
12,many,NA,TRBJ2-7,TRBV19,CASSNGGYEQYF,TGTGCCAGTAGTAATGGAGGGTACGAGCAGTACTTC
12,many,NA,TRBJ1-3,TRBV28,CASREGGNTIYF,TGTGCCAGCAGGGAGGGGGGAAACACCATATATTTT
16,many,NA,TRBJ2-5,TRBV9,CASSVEAGPYQETQYF,TGTGCCAGCAGCGTAGAAGCAGGGCCGTACCAAGAGACCCAGTACTTC
16,many,TRBD2,TRBJ2-7,TRBV28,CASSSLLAENPYEQYF,TGTGCCAGCAGTTCCCTTCTAGCGGAAAACCCCTACGAGCAGTACTTC
12,few,NA,TRBJ2-3,TRBV20-1,CSARVNSDTQYF,TGCAGTGCTAGAGTTAATTCAGATACGCAGTATTTT
17,NA,NA,TRBJ1-3,TRBV29-1,CSVADTAQSAPGNTIYF,TGCAGCGTAGCAGATACGGCCCAGTCCGCACCCGGCAACACCATATATTTT
15,many,NA,TRBJ1-1,TRBV5-1,CASSLDGVGNTEAFF,TGCGCCAGCAGCTTGGATGGGGTTGGGAACACTGAAGCTTTCTTT
14,many,NA,TRBJ1-5,TRBV24-1,CATSDPSSNQPQHF,TGTGCCACCAGTGATCCCAGTAGCAATCAGCCCCAGCATTTT